The clone carrying this TCR beta chain was seen just once. Its target is unknown. These data are taken from a study of molecular identifiers for immune sequencing clone quantification. Study-wide points: Effector cells had over 99% of their molecules in clones above 20 RNA copies, while naive cells had under 1%.

The germline CDR1 and CDR2 sequences are SEHNR and FQNEAQ (reference sequence). Trimming removed 2 bases from V and 4 bases from J; junction bases left unmatched: 8. The CDR3 is made up of 17 amino acids. A single record per CDR3 protein comes from TCRdb applying MiXCR to the PCR reads. The repertoire holds about 100,000 distinct CDR3 sequences, with approximately 40% as singletons. The sequenced material came from naive CD8+ T cells from blood, with Jurkat cell RNA spiked in. Subset described: FACS-sorted CD8+CD4-CCR7+CD45RA+ naive T cells. The receptor comes from a human donor in good health. Some libraries in this study had Jurkat cell RNA spiked in. The chain couples TRBV7-9 to TRBJ2-3, with TRBD2 matching 11 bases. This CDR3 is CASSLSKLAGVADTQYF. CDR3 sequence (DNA): TGTGCCAGCAGCTTAAGCAAACTAGCGGGAGTGGCAGATACGCAGTATTTT.